One sample yielded the 10 T cell receptor beta chains listed below, sequenced in a study of T-cell reconstitution after alpha-beta-depleted transplantation in children. Molecular barcoding with unique molecular identifiers was used for the TCRbeta library. TCRdb fed the PCR reads into MiXCR, producing one record per CDR3 protein. The data show just under 350,000 distinct CDR3 sequences, under 20% seen once. The material sequenced was PBMCs, mostly from graft donor cells, taken 360 days after TCRalphabeta/CD19-depleted stem cell transplant. The receptors come from a male patient aged 2-15 years who had a stem cell transplant for acute lymphoblastic leukemia, so the T cells may come from the graft donor.

This clonotype was seen at least ten times. The chain combines TRBV9 with TRBJ2-1, with D possibly being TRBD1 (5 bases). CDR3 length: 13 amino acids. Trimming stripped 2 bases from V and 8 bases from J, with 11 bases between. The germline V gene encodes CDR1 SGDLS and CDR2 YYNGEE. The CDR3 DNA reads as TGTGCCAGCAGCGTGGACAATTTCGATGAGCAGTTCTTC. Protein sequence: CASSVDNFDEQFF.

This clonotype was seen a few times. The CDR3 bases are TGTGCCAGCAGTGAAGGAGGGACAGTTACTAACACTGAAGCTTTCTTT. It translates to CASSEGGTVTNTEAFF. This chain links TRBV25-1 with TRBJ1-1, with 7 bases identical to TRBD1. The germline V gene has CDR1 MGHDK and CDR2 SYGVNS. The CDR3 is 16 amino acids. Germline trimming cut 2 bases from V and 2 bases from J; bases unmatched to any gene: 8. The full variable domain, in which reference TRBV25-1 and TRBJ1-1 provide the parts outside the CDR3, is EADIYQTPRYLVIGTGKKITLECSQTMGHDKMYWYQQDPGMELHLIHYSYGVNSTEKGDLSSESTVSRIRTEHFPLTLESARPSHTSQYLCASSEGGTVTNTEAFFGQGTRLTVV.

This clonotype has more than one count but fewer than ten. The chain uses TRBV12-3 or TRBV12-4 and TRBJ2-3; D is unresolved. Trimming pared 2 bases from V and 3 bases from J, leaving 9 bases between. The CDR3 has 14 residues. The CDR3 nucleotides are TGTGCCAGCAGTTTATTGGCGGCAACAGATACGCAGTATTTT. Protein: CASSLLAATDTQYF.

This clonotype showed up just a few times. This sequence joins TRBV20-1 and TRBJ2-1, with 11 bases lining up with TRBD2. Germline values: CDR1 DFQATT, CDR2 SNEGSKA (reference sequence). CDR3 size: 15 residues. Trimming took 5 bases from V and 3 from J; bases not matched to a gene: 6. The DNA for the CDR3 is TGCAGTGCTCCGCTAGCGGGAGGCAGCTACAATGAGCAGTTCTTC. Amino acids: CSAPLAGGSYNEQFF.

The chain has TRBV7-2 and TRBJ2-3; 11 nucleotides align to TRBD1. CDR3 length equals 16 residues. The V gene's germline CDR1 is SGHTA and CDR2 FQGNSA. The V and J ends lost 5 bases and 2 bases, in that order; junction bases with no gene match: 6. The DNA of the CDR3 is TGTGCCAGCAGCCGAGGGGGACAGGGGGTCACAGATACGCAGTATTTT. As protein: CASSRGGQGVTDTQYF.

This clonotype was observed a few times. The chain couples TRBV4-3 to TRBJ1-1, with D hard to call. Trimming shortened V by 3 bases and J by 4 bases, and 12 bases separated the two germline ends. The germline CDR1 and CDR2 sequences are LGHNA and YSLEER. The CDR3 runs 14 residues. The CDR3 reads CASSQRRFGTEAFF. CDR3 nucleotide sequence: TGCGCCAGCAGCCAGAGGCGGTTCGGCACTGAAGCTTTCTTT.

The chain links TRBV7-6 to TRBJ2-1; 10 bases line up with TRBD2. Trimming cost V 7 bases and J 7 bases; bases outside gene matches: 13. CDR1 is SGHVS and CDR2 is FNYEAQ in the germline V gene. The CDR3 covers 16 residues. CDR3 region: CASISLAGARGNEQFF. As DNA, the CDR3 is TGTGCCAGCATCTCTCTAGCGGGAGCCAGAGGGAATGAGCAGTTCTTC.

This clonotype has just a few counts. This chain connects TRBV28 to TRBJ1-5; 9 bases are a match to TRBD1. The trim removed 4 bases at V and 2 bases at J, leaving 6 bases unmatched. This CDR3 comprises 16 residues. The V gene's germline CDR1 is MDHEN and CDR2 SYDVKM. For the CDR3, the DNA is TGTGCCAGCAGTTCAGGGGGACAGGGAGGCAATCAGCCCCAGCATTTT. This translates into CASSSGGQGGNQPQHF.

The chain recombines TRBV5-1 with TRBJ2-3; D may be TRBD2 (6 bases). The germline V gene has CDR1 SGHRS and CDR2 YFSETQ. This CDR3 has 14 residues. Between the trimmed V and J ends, which lost 3 bases and 1 base, there was a span of 9 bases. In DNA, the CDR3 is TGCGCCAGCAGCTGGGGGGACCGCACAGATACGCAGTATTTT. Translated: CASSWGDRTDTQYF.

The DNA for the CDR3 is TGCGCCAGCAGCCAAGAAATGACTGGCGGGTGGAATGAGCAGTTCTTC. Translating gives CASSQEMTGGWNEQFF. The V and J genes are TRBV4-3 and TRBJ2-1; possibly TRBD2 for D (5 bases). The CDR3 length is 16 residues. Trimming stripped 0 bases from V and 7 bases from J, with 16 bases between. Germline V gene data show CDR1 as LGHNA and CDR2 as YSLEER.